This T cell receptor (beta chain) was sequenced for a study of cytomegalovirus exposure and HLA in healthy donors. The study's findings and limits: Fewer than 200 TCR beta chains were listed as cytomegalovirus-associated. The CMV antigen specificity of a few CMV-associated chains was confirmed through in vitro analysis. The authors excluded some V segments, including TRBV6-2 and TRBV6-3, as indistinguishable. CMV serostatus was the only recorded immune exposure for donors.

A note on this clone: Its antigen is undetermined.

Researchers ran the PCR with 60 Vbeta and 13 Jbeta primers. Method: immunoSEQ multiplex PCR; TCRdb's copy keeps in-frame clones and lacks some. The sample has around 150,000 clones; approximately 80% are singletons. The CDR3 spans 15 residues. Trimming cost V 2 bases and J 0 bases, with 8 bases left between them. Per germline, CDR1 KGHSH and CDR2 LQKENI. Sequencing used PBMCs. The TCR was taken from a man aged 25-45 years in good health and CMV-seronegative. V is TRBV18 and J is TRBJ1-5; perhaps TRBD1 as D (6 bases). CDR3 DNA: TGTGCCAGCTCACCATCGACAGGTAGCAATCAGCCCCAGCATTTT. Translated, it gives CASSPSTGSNQPQHF. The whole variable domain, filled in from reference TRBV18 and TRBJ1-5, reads NAGVMQNPRHLVRRRGQEARLRCSPMKGHSHVYWYRQLPEEGLKFMVYLQKENIIDESGMPKERFSAEFPKEGPSILRIQQVVRGDSAAYFCASSPSTGSNQPQHFGDGTRLSIL.